Listed below are T cell receptor beta chains from one sample, sequenced in a study of shared clonotypes between healthy human individuals. Profiling relied on immunoSEQ multiplex PCR, and the TCRdb table lists in-frame clones only, not all of them. The table has 730,000 or so clones, around 72% seen once. The sequenced material came from memory CD4+ T cells sorted from blood. These receptors originate from a woman in her thirties in good health. CDR3s include the opening cysteine and the closing phenylalanine or tryptophan. The order of the fields is V gene, CDR3 protein.

TRBV5-1	CASSLAQSNTGELFF
TRBV7-2	CASSLAWVGGELFF
TRBV28	CASSINRGYTF
TRBV5-1	CASSLGPNDEQYF
TRBV4-1	CASSLRGVNTEAFF
TRBV18	CASSLNSGITDTQYF
TRBV5-1	CASSPDSPGYNEQFF
TRBV5-5	CASSGVGETQYF
TRBV18	CASSPVPDNYGYTF
TRBV6-6	CASIGRTGRNTEAFF
TRBV7-9	CASSFGTVNIQYF
TRBV7-8	CASSRVTGEPQHF
TRBV5-4	CASSLATGSYGYTF
TRBV6-6	CASSYPPGTTDEQYF
TRBV5-5	CASSLDGVNTDTQYF
TRBV5-5	CASNLGREVTDTQYF
TRBV19	CASSGGPRTYYEQYF
TRBV6-6	CASSSDRSEKLFF
TRBV15	CATSRDRAEPDTQYF
TRBV30	CAWIAGTWGTEAFF
TRBV11-3	CASSLGSSGAYEQYF
TRBV25-1	CASSGLQQNTEAFF
TRBV6-6	CASSDGAGRSEQYF
TRBV7-9	CASSPTGTGMEKLFF
TRBV10-3	CAISSDRVLNQPQHF
TRBV28	CASSLRDEQFF
TRBV19	CASRDPAGAYGYTF
TRBV28	CASSPRRQVTEAFF
TRBV7-2	CASSPTSSGHQPQHF
TRBV7-6	CASSSGQGAQEQYF
TRBV27	CASSHQSADTQYF
TRBV29-1	CSVGGVDGYTF
TRBV19	CASRRGTGKNIQYF
TRBV10-1	CASSERERTKNIQYF
TRBV7-9	CASRSLRGPPTDTQYF
TRBV27	CASSAGSSGRTGELFF
TRBV18	CASSPGLEGTQYF
TRBV7-3	CASSLNGATGELFF
TRBV28	CASSLRDRGRTGNTIYF
TRBV5-1	CASSLTDPRVRNEQYF
TRBV5-1	CASSLEGPGSYNEQFF
TRBV5-1	CASGGQGRNTQYF
TRBV11-2	CASSWDSVTYEQYF
TRBV7-9	CASSSILTGGTYEQYF
TRBV5-4	CASSLGDQRDQETQYF
TRBV30	CAWGTWGVYEQYF
TRBV4-2	CASSQGTVNSYEQYF
TRBV28	CASGQSSYEQYF